Only one count was recorded for the clone carrying this TCR beta chain. Clinical history as reported by participants underpinned cohort assignment. Either two negative PCRs, clearance, or symptom resolution qualified Cohort 3 donors as recovered. The CDR3 totals 16 residues. Germline V gene sequence: CDR1 MDHEN, CDR2 SYDVKM. V lost 6 bases, J lost 4 bases, and 10 bases stayed unmatched. The entry originates in a study of blood T cell repertoires in COVID-19. Study background: Sites in the United States, Italy and Spain provided acute and convalescent COVID-19 samples.

Per the authors' pipeline: Nucleated cell number was recorded as an estimate derived from reference gene primer amplification. TCRdb's copy holds only in-frame clones and misses some; the assay was immunoSEQ multiplex PCR. V and J calls plus clone size are reproduced from that table; the DNA served to infer D and trimming. The sample consists of 170,000 or so clones, roughly 80% of them appearing once. The rearrangement links TRBV28 to TRBJ2-2; TRBD2 matches at 8 bases. Sequenced material: PBMCs or T cells enriched from blood (not recorded which). This TCR came from a woman aged 45-59 years who had recovered from COVID-19. The CDR3 region is CASSSLGTRGTGELFF. Here the CDR3 DNA reads TGTGCCAGCAGCTCTCTCGGGACTAGGGGCACCGGGGAGCTGTTTTTT.